The 20 T cell receptor beta chains in this list originate from one sample, sequenced in a study of OX40 agonist ivuxolimab in advanced cancers. Using immunoSEQ multiplex PCR, the repertoire was profiled, and TCRdb retains in-frame clones only, with some absent. The data contain approximately 89,000 clones, roughly 88% of them singletons. The source material was CD4+ or CD8+ T cells sorted from blood, sampled in a trial of the OX40 agonist ivuxolimab. These receptors all stem from an adult with an advanced solid tumor such as melanoma, head and neck, liver or kidney cancer.

The rearrangement links TRBV29-1 to TRBJ2-1, with 9 bases that match TRBD2. J lost 2 bases, V lost 5 bases, and 4 bases had no gene match. The CDR3 totals 14 residues. CDR1 and CDR2 (germline): SQVTM, ANQGSEA. Here the CDR3 reads CSVRAGGTYNEQFF. In DNA form, the CDR3 reads TGCAGCGTTCGAGCGGGAGGTACCTACAATGAGCAGTTCTTC.

The chain links TRBV25-1 to TRBJ2-5; TRBD1 aligns across 8 bases. V lost 3 bases, J lost 5 bases, and 2 bases stayed unmatched. The CDR3 sequence is 13 residues long. Germline V lookup: CDR1 MGHDK, CDR2 SYGVNS. CDR3 DNA: TGTGCCAGCAGTGACAGGGGGCAGGAGACCCAGTACTTC. It codes for CASSDRGQETQYF.

This clone came up once. This chain connects TRBV2 to TRBJ2-6, with a weak D call TRBD1 (5 bases). V lost 5 bases and J 0 bases, leaving 14 bases between the germline ends. Germline V gene data show CDR1 as SNHLY and CDR2 as FYNNEI. The length of the CDR3 is 17 residues. CDR3 nucleotides: TGTGCCAGCAGTTATACAGGATACAACTCTGGGGCCAACGTCCTGACTTTC. Translated, it gives CASSYTGYNSGANVLTF.

The chain joins TRBV9 to TRBJ2-1, with TRBD2 as a possible D gene (8 bases). V lost 3 bases and J 5 bases, leaving 27 bases between the germline ends. CDR3 size: 19 residues. Germline V gene sequence: CDR1 SGDLS, CDR2 YYNGEE. As DNA, the CDR3 is TGTGCCAGCAGCGCTGGAACAGGGGTAACTAGCGGAGTGAACAATGAGCAGTTCTTC. It specifies CASSAGTGVTSGVNNEQFF. Full variable domain (rest looked up from reference TRBV9 and TRBJ2-1): DSGVTQTPKHLITATGQRVTLRCSPRSGDLSVYWYQQSLDQGLQFLIQYYNGEERAKGNILERFSAQQFPDLHSELNLSSLELGDSALYFCASSAGTGVTSGVNNEQFFGPGTRLTVL.

CDR3 region: CASRSRQGYEQYF. CDR3 nucleotides: TGTGCCAGCAGGTCCCGACAGGGATACGAGCAGTACTTC. The chain uses TRBV27 and TRBJ2-7; 7 nucleotides line up with TRBD1. Germline V lookup: CDR1 MNHEY, CDR2 SMNVEV (reference sequence). The CDR3 loop spans 13 amino acids. V gave up 6 bases and J gave up 4 bases; unmatched junction bases: 6.

This clone was picked up one time. The chain uses TRBV18 and TRBJ2-3; TRBD2 agrees at 7 bases. V was clipped by 3 bases and J by 5 bases; unmatched bases: 5. This CDR3 region has 14 residues. Germline loops: CDR1 KGHSH, CDR2 LQKENI. CDR3 DNA: TGTGCCAGCTCACCCGAGCGGGATATAGATACGCAGTATTTT. It translates to CASSPERDIDTQYF.

V and J are TRBV19 and TRBJ2-7, with 10 bases that match TRBD1. Germline CDR1 reads LNHDA; CDR2 reads SQIVND (reference sequence). The J segment lost 6 bases and the V segment lost 4 bases, leaving 6 bases of the junction unmatched. The CDR3 runs to 14 residues. The CDR3 sequence: CASSTGQGVSEQYF. The CDR3 DNA reads as TGTGCCAGTAGTACAGGACAGGGGGTAAGCGAGCAGTACTTC.

The chain combines TRBV5-1 with TRBJ2-1; D is perhaps TRBD1 (5 bases). Germline loops: CDR1 SGHRS, CDR2 YFSETQ. The CDR3 sequence is 16 residues long. Deletions cut 4 bases from V and 5 bases from J, with 19 bases between. The CDR3 coding sequence is TGCGCCAGCAGCCGCCTAGGGCAGGGTGGCCACAATGAGCAGTTCTTC. This sequence encodes CASSRLGQGGHNEQFF.

V usage is TRBV20-1 and J usage is TRBJ1-1; a weak D match, TRBD1 (5 bases). This CDR3 is built from 11 residues. The V end was cut by 6 bases, the J end by 4 bases, with 9 bases between. The V gene's germline CDR1 is DFQATT and CDR2 SNEGSKA (reference sequence). CDR3 sequence reads: CSAGPSTEAFF. The DNA of the CDR3 is TGCAGTGCGGGACCGAGCACTGAAGCTTTCTTT.

This chain connects TRBV11-2 to TRBJ1-5, with no clear D. V was clipped by 0 bases and J by 6 bases, with 6 bases between them. Germline lookup yields CDR1 SGHAT and CDR2 FQNNGV. The CDR3 runs to 13 residues. The chain's CDR3 is CASSLEGSQPQHF. The CDR3 region has the DNA TGTGCCAGCAGCTTAGAAGGTTCTCAGCCCCAGCATTTT.

The chain uses TRBV19 and TRBJ1-2; TRBD1 agrees at 7 bases. With V trimmed by 5 bases and J by 4 bases, 7 bases remained unmatched. Germline V gives CDR1 LNHDA, CDR2 SQIVND (reference sequence). The CDR3 contains 14 residues. The CDR3 nucleotides read TGTGCCAGTAGTGCCCGGGACAGTGGCTATGGCTACACCTTC. This gives the protein CASSARDSGYGYTF.

The chain is built from TRBV14 and TRBJ2-3; 9 nucleotides match TRBD2. Germline V CDR1 and CDR2: SGHDN, FVKESK. The CDR3 runs 17 residues. V lost 3 bases, J lost 2 bases, and 9 bases stayed unmatched. CDR3 DNA sequence: TGTGCCAGCAGCCACCAGATAGCGGGGGAGTTCACAGATACGCAGTATTTT. As protein: CASSHQIAGEFTDTQYF.

The chain employs TRBV7-2 and TRBJ2-1; 8 nucleotides match TRBD2. V dropped 5 bases and J dropped 9; count of bases not matched to a gene: 12. Germline assignment: CDR1 SGHTA and CDR2 FQGNSA. The CDR3 consists of 15 residues. The chain's CDR3 is CASSPGGLAGPEQFF. For the CDR3, the DNA is TGTGCCAGCAGCCCGGGAGGGCTAGCGGGCCCTGAGCAGTTCTTC.

This chain uses TRBV30 with TRBJ2-5, with D perhaps TRBD2 (5 bases). This CDR3 is built from 14 residues. V lost 0 bases to trimming and J lost 2 bases, with 10 bases between them. Germline V gene data show CDR1 as GTSNPN and CDR2 as SVGIG (reference sequence). As DNA, the CDR3 is TGTGCCTGGAGTGTAGGAGGCCTTCAAGAGACCCAGTACTTC. Its protein product is CAWSVGGLQETQYF.

The rearrangement links TRBV28 to TRBJ2-7, with D possibly being TRBD2 (5 bases). Germline V lookup: CDR1 MDHEN, CDR2 SYDVKM. Trimming removed 6 bases at V and 5 bases at J, with 20 bases between. The length of the CDR3 is 15 residues. This chain's CDR3 is CASSSPAGAGDEQYF. The CDR3 DNA sequence: TGTGCCAGCAGCTCGCCGGCGGGTGCCGGGGACGAGCAGTACTTC.

V gene TRBV28 combines with J gene TRBJ2-7; D ambiguous. The CDR3 runs to 13 residues. Germline values: CDR1 MDHEN, CDR2 SYDVKM. V lost 5 bases, J lost 4 bases, and 12 bases lay in between. The CDR3 sequence: CASSPPNTYEQYF. CDR3 DNA sequence: TGTGCCAGCAGTCCACCGAATACTTACGAGCAGTACTTC.

This clone appeared a few times. The V and J genes are TRBV4-3 and TRBJ2-7, with D tentatively TRBD1 or TRBD2 (5 bases each). V was cut by 5 bases and J by 6 bases, with 17 bases left in between. This CDR3 has 14 amino acids. Germline V gene lookup returns CDR1 LGHNA and CDR2 YSLEER. CDR3 loop: CASSSRPGAGEQYF. In DNA, the CDR3 is TGCGCCAGCAGCTCAAGGCCCGGGGCGGGCGAGCAGTACTTC.

The rearrangement joins TRBV11-3 to TRBJ2-1; D not certain. This CDR3 comprises 14 residues. Trimming removed 0 bases at V and 9 bases at J, with 12 bases between. Germline V gene data show CDR1 as SGHNT and CDR2 as YENEEA. The CDR3 is CASSLDMSSAEQFF. CDR3 in DNA: TGTGCCAGCAGCTTAGACATGTCCTCGGCTGAGCAGTTCTTC.

The V call is TRBV23-1, the J call TRBJ1-2; 12 positions match TRBD1. TRBV23-1 is given ORF status, its function remaining uncertain. Germline trimming cut 3 bases from V and 0 bases from J; bases unmatched to any gene: 14. The CDR3 is 20 amino acids. CDR3 DNA: TGCGCCAGCAGTCAGGAACTTATCCGGGACAGGGGGCTCACTAACTATGGCTACACCTTC. It is translated as CASSQELIRDRGLTNYGYTF.

The chain has TRBV5-1 and TRBJ2-2; the D gene could be TRBD1 or TRBD2 (5 bases each). This CDR3 has 15 residues. V dropped 4 bases and J dropped 1 base, with 11 bases sitting between them. The germline V gene has CDR1 SGHRS and CDR2 YFSETQ. CDR3: CASSPRDENTGELFF. CDR3 DNA: TGCGCCAGCAGCCCCCGGGACGAGAACACCGGGGAGCTGTTTTTT. Looking up the rest from reference TRBV5-1 and TRBJ2-2 gives the full variable domain: KAGVTQTPRYLIKTRGQQVTLSCSPISGHRSVSWYQQTPGQGLQFLFEYFSETQRNKGNFPGRFSGRQFSNSRSEMNVSTLELGDSALYLCASSPRDENTGELFFGEGSRLTVL.